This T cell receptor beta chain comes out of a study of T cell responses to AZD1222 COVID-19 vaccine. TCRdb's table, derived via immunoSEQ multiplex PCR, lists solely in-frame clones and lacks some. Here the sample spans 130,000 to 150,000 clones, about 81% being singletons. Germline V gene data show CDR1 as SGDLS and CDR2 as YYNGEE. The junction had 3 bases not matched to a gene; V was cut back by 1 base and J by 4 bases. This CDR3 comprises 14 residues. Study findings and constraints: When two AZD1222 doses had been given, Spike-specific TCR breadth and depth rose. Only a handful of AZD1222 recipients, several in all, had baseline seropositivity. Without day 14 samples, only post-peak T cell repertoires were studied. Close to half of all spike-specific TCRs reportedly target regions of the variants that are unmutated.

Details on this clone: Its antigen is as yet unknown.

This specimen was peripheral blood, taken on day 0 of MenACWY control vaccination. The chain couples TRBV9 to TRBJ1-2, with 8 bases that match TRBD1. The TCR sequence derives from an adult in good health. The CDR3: CASSVRQGSYGYTF. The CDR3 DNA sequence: TGTGCCAGCAGCGTACGACAGGGGAGCTATGGCTACACCTTC.